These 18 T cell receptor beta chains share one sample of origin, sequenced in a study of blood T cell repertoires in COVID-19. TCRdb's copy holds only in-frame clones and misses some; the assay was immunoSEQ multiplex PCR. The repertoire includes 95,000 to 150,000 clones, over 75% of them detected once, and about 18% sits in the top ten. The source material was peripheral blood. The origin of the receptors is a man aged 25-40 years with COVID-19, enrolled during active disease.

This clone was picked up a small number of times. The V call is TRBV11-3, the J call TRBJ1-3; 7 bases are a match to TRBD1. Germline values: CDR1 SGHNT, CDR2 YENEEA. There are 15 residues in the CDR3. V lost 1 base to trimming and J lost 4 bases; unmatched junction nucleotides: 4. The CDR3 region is CASSLGRTGGNTIYF. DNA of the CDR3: TGTGCCAGCAGCTTAGGCCGGACAGGAGGAAACACCATATATTTT.

CDR3 region: CAWSSGGAGTEAFF. For the CDR3, the DNA is TGTGCCTGGTCATCAGGGGGCGCGGGGACTGAAGCTTTCTTT. V and J are TRBV30 and TRBJ1-1, with 8 nucleotides matching TRBD1. Germline assignment: CDR1 GTSNPN and CDR2 SVGIG (reference sequence). Trimming at V came to 5 bases and at J to 5 bases, leaving 10 bases not matched to a gene. This CDR3 contains 14 residues.

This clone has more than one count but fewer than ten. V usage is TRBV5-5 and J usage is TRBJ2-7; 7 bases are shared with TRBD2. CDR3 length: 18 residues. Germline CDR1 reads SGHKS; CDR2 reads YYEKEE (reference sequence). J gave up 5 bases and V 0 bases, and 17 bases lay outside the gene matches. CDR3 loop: CASSLVWPTGGTPHEQYF. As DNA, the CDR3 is TGTGCCAGCAGCTTGGTGTGGCCCACGGGGGGAACCCCCCACGAGCAGTACTTC.

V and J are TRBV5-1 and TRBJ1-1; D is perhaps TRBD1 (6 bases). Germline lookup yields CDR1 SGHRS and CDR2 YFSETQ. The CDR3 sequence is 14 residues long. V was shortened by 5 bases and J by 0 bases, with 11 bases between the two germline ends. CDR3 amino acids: CASSGGSMNTEAFF. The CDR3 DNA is TGCGCCAGCAGTGGGGGCAGCATGAACACTGAAGCTTTCTTT.

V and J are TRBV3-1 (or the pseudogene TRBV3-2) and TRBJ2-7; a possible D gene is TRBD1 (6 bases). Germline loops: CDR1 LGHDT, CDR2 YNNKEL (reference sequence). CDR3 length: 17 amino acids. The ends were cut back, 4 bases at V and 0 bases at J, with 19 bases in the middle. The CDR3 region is CASSPLDSPVSSYEQYF. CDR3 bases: TGTGCCAGCAGCCCTTTGGACAGCCCCGTCTCCTCCTACGAGCAGTACTTC.

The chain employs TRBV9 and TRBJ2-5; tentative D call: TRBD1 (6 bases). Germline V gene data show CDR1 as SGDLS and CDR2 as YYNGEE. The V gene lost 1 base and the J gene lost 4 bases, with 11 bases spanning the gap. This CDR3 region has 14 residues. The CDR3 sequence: CASSVQGSGETQYF. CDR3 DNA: TGTGCCAGCAGCGTACAGGGGTCTGGAGAGACCCAGTACTTC. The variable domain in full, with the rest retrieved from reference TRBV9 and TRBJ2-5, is DSGVTQTPKHLITATGQRVTLRCSPRSGDLSVYWYQQSLDQGLQFLIQYYNGEERAKGNILERFSAQQFPDLHSELNLSSLELGDSALYFCASSVQGSGETQYFGPGTRLLVL.

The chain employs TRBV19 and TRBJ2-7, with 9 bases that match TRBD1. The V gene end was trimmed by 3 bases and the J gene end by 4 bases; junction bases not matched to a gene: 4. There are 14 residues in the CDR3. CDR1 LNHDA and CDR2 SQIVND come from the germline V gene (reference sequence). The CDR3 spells CASSIRDREYEQYF. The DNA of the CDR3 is TGTGCCAGTAGTATCCGGGACAGGGAGTACGAGCAGTACTTC.

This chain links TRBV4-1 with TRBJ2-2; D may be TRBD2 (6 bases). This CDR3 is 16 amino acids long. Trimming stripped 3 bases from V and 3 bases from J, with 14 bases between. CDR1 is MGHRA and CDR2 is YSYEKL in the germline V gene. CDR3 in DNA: TGCGCCAGCAGCCATGGTCGGCGGGATTACACCGGGGAGCTGTTTTTT. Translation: CASSHGRRDYTGELFF.

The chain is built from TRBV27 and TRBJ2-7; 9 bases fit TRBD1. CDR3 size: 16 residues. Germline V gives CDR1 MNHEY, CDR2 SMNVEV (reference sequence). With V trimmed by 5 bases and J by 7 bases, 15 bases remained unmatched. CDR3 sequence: CASSTPLGTGKGEQYF. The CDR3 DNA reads TGTGCCAGCAGTACACCGCTCGGGACAGGGAAGGGAGAGCAGTACTTC.

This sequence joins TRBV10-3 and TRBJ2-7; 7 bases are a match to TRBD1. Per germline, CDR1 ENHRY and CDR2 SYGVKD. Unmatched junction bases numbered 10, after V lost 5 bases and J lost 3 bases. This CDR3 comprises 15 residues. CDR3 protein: CAISQPWTGVYEQYF. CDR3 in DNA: TGTGCCATCAGTCAACCCTGGACAGGAGTCTACGAGCAGTACTTC.

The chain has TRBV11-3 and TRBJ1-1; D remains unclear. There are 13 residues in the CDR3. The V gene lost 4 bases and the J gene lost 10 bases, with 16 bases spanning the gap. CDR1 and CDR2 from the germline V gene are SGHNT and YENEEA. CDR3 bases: TGTGCCAGCAGCTCCTCAGACGGGATCGCAGCTTTCTTT. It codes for CASSSSDGIAAFF.

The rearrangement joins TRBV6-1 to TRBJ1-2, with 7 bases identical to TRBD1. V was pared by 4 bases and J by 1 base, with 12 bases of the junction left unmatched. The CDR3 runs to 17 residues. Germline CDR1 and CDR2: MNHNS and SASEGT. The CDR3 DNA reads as TGTGCCAGCAGTGGGACAGGCTCCGGGCCTCTTAACTATGGCTACACCTTC. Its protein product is CASSGTGSGPLNYGYTF.

The CDR3 bases are TGTGCCTGGAGTGCGAAGCTAGCGGGGGCCAATGAGCAGTTCTTC. It translates to CAWSAKLAGANEQFF. This chain joins TRBV30 and TRBJ2-1; TRBD2 aligns across 10 bases. The CDR3 runs 15 residues. Germline-derived CDR1 and CDR2 are GTSNPN and SVGIG (reference sequence). The ends lost 1 base at V and 6 bases at J; junction bases unmatched: 6.

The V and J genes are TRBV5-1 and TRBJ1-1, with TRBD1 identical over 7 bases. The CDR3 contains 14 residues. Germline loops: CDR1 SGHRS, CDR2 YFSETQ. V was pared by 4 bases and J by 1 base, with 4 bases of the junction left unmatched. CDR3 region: CASSTNRGNTEAFF. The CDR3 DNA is TGCGCCAGCAGCACCAACAGGGGGAACACTGAAGCTTTCTTT. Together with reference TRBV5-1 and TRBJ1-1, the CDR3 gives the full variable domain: KAGVTQTPRYLIKTRGQQVTLSCSPISGHRSVSWYQQTPGQGLQFLFEYFSETQRNKGNFPGRFSGRQFSNSRSEMNVSTLELGDSALYLCASSTNRGNTEAFFGQGTRLTVV.

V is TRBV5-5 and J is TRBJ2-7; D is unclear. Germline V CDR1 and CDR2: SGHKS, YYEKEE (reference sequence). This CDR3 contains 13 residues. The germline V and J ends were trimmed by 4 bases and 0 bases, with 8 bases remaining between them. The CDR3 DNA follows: TGTGCCAGCAGCGCCCTCAGCTCCTACGAGCAGTACTTC. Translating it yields CASSALSSYEQYF.

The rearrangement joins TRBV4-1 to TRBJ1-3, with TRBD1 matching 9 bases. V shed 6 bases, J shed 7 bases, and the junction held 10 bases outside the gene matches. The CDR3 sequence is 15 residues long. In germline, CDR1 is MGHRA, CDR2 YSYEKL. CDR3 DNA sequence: TGCGCCAGCAGGTCTCCGGGACAGGGACGGAACACCATATATTTT. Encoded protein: CASRSPGQGRNTIYF.

The chain's CDR3 is CASSPQARTSYNEQFF. The DNA for the CDR3 is TGTGCCAGCAGTCCCCAGGCTCGTACCTCCTACAATGAGCAGTTCTTC. The chain couples TRBV27 to TRBJ2-1; unclear D gene. This CDR3 spans 16 amino acids. Germline CDR1 is MNHEY and CDR2 is SMNVEV (reference sequence). V lost 5 bases to trimming and J lost 0 bases, with 14 bases between them.

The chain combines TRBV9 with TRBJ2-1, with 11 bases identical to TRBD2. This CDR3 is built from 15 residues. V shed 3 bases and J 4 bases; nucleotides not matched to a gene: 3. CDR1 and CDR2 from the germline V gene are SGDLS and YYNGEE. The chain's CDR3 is CASSGLAGGYNEQFF. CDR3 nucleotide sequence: TGTGCCAGCAGCGGATTAGCGGGAGGGTACAATGAGCAGTTCTTC. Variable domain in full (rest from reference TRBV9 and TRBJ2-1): DSGVTQTPKHLITATGQRVTLRCSPRSGDLSVYWYQQSLDQGLQFLIQYYNGEERAKGNILERFSAQQFPDLHSELNLSSLELGDSALYFCASSGLAGGYNEQFFGPGTRLTVL.